The rows below give T cell receptor beta chains drawn from one sample of a study of OX40 agonist ivuxolimab in advanced cancers. Repertoires were generated with immunoSEQ multiplex PCR, while TCRdb's copy carries only in-frame clones and drops some. This table has approximately 73,000 clones, approximately 90% appearing once. Sample: CD4+ or CD8+ T cells sorted from blood, taken in a trial of the OX40 agonist ivuxolimab. The receptors shown here come from an adult with an advanced solid tumor such as melanoma, head and neck, liver or kidney cancer. Each CDR3 is given with its conserved first and last residue. The order of the fields is D gene, J gene, V gene, clone size, CDR3 protein, CDR3 DNA. D genes are given only for firm matches. Expanded clones get a size class; other rows say once, few or many, or leave the size out.

D: -; J: TRBJ2-1; V: TRBV15; size: -; CDR3: CATSRGTGYNEQFF; DNA: TGTGCCACCAGCAGAGGGACTGGTTACAATGAGCAGTTCTTC
D: -; J: TRBJ1-1; V: TRBV5-4; size: -; CDR3: CASSSPPSVAFF; DNA: TGTGCCAGCAGTTCCCCCCCCAGCGTAGCTTTCTTT
D: TRBD1; J: TRBJ1-5; V: TRBV4-1; size: -; CDR3: CASSQDPGQGAPNQPQHF; DNA: TGCGCCAGCAGCCAAGATCCGGGACAGGGGGCGCCAAATCAGCCCCAGCATTTT
D: -; J: TRBJ1-4; V: TRBV29-1; size: -; CDR3: CSVELGEKLFF; DNA: TGCAGCGTTGAGTTGGGCGAAAAACTGTTTTTT
D: -; J: TRBJ2-1; V: TRBV6-5; size: -; CDR3: CASSSAASGPYNEQFF; DNA: TGTGCCAGCAGTTCCGCCGCAAGCGGACCCTACAATGAGCAGTTCTTC
D: TRBD2; J: TRBJ2-5; V: TRBV7-7; size: -; CDR3: CASSLGLAGETQYF; DNA: TGTGCTAGCAGCTTAGGACTAGCAGGGGAGACCCAGTACTTC
D: -; J: TRBJ2-3; V: TRBV6-6; size: -; CDR3: CASSYRGGRDTQYF; DNA: TGTGCCAGCAGTTACCGGGGTGGTAGAGATACGCAGTATTTT
D: -; J: TRBJ2-7; V: TRBV7-7; size: -; CDR3: CASSKDWGYEQYF; DNA: TGTGCTAGCAGCAAGGACTGGGGCTACGAGCAGTACTTC
D: -; J: TRBJ2-1; V: TRBV5-4; size: -; CDR3: CASSLANREQFF; DNA: TGTGCCAGCAGCTTGGCCAATCGTGAGCAGTTCTTC
D: TRBD1; J: TRBJ1-1; V: TRBV11-2; size: -; CDR3: CASSLVQGVNTEAFF; DNA: TGTGCCAGCAGCTTAGTCCAGGGGGTGAACACTGAAGCTTTCTTT
D: TRBD1; J: TRBJ2-3; V: TRBV7-3; size: once; CDR3: CASSLQGGQGTDTQYF; DNA: TGTGCCAGCAGCCTCCAAGGGGGACAGGGCACAGATACGCAGTATTTT
D: TRBD1; J: TRBJ1-4; V: TRBV18; size: -; CDR3: CASSATTGGREKLFF; DNA: TGTGCCAGCTCAGCGACCACAGGGGGTCGGGAAAAACTGTTTTTT
D: -; J: TRBJ2-7; V: TRBV7-2; size: -; CDR3: CASSLSGQRYEQYF; DNA: TGTGCCAGCAGCTTATCCGGCCAGAGATACGAGCAGTACTTC
D: -; J: TRBJ2-5; V: TRBV7-3; size: -; CDR3: CASSLSSEETQYF; DNA: TGTGCCAGCAGCTTATCTAGCGAAGAGACCCAGTACTTC
D: -; J: TRBJ1-2; V: TRBV25-1; size: -; CDR3: CASSVSANYGYTF; DNA: TGTGCCAGCAGTGTCTCAGCTAACTATGGCTACACCTTC
D: -; J: TRBJ2-3; V: TRBV2; size: -; CDR3: CASSLGVGDTQYF; DNA: TGTGCCAGCAGCCTCGGGGTGGGAGATACGCAGTATTTT
D: TRBD2; J: TRBJ2-5; V: TRBV6-5; size: -; CDR3: CASSTSGYQETQYF; DNA: TGTGCCAGCAGTACTAGCGGGTACCAAGAGACCCAGTACTTC
D: -; J: TRBJ2-4; V: TRBV19; size: -; CDR3: CASSDHRVAKNIQYF; DNA: TGTGCCAGTAGTGACCACAGGGTTGCCAAAAACATTCAGTACTTC
D: -; J: TRBJ1-1; V: TRBV6-1; size: few; CDR3: CASTEGPSAFF; DNA: TGTGCCAGCACCGAGGGGCCATCGGCTTTCTTT
D: -; J: TRBJ2-7; V: TRBV30; size: once; CDR3: CAWSGASYEQYF; DNA: TGTGCCTGGAGCGGGGCCAGCTACGAGCAGTACTTC
D: TRBD2; J: TRBJ2-3; V: TRBV9; size: -; CDR3: CASSVGGRDGDTQYF; DNA: TGTGCCAGCAGCGTAGGCGGGAGGGACGGGGATACGCAGTATTTT
D: TRBD2; J: TRBJ2-1; V: TRBV27; size: -; CDR3: CASSSRLTSGPRGQFF; DNA: TGTGCCAGCAGTTCCCGGTTAACTAGCGGGCCCCGGGGGCAGTTCTTC
D: -; J: TRBJ1-2; V: TRBV5-4; size: -; CDR3: CASTIQGQRAYGYTF; DNA: TGTGCCAGCACCATTCAGGGGCAAAGAGCATATGGCTACACCTTC
D: TRBD1; J: TRBJ1-6; V: TRBV19; size: once; CDR3: CASSPWTGALHF; DNA: TGTGCCAGTAGTCCCTGGACAGGGGCCCTCCACTTT
D: -; J: TRBJ1-2; V: TRBV9; size: -; CDR3: CASSVVTGNYGYTF; DNA: TGTGCCAGCAGCGTAGTCACAGGGAACTATGGCTACACCTTC
D: -; J: TRBJ2-5; V: TRBV4-2; size: -; CDR3: CASSQVEIEETQYF; DNA: TGTGCCAGCAGCCAAGTGGAAATCGAAGAGACCCAGTACTTC
D: -; J: TRBJ2-7; V: TRBV25-1; size: -; CDR3: CASSGLDSLYEQYF; DNA: TGTGCCAGCAGTGGTCTCGACAGCCTCTACGAGCAGTACTTC
D: -; J: TRBJ2-2; V: TRBV29-1; size: -; CDR3: CSVKGAGELFF; DNA: TGCAGCGTCAAGGGGGCCGGGGAGCTGTTTTTT
D: -; J: TRBJ2-7; V: TRBV28; size: -; CDR3: CASSSGRYEQYF; DNA: TGTGCCAGCAGCTCAGGTCGCTACGAGCAGTACTTC
D: -; J: TRBJ1-2; V: TRBV6-1; size: -; CDR3: CASGRLNYGYTF; DNA: TGTGCCAGCGGAAGGCTAAACTATGGCTACACCTTC
D: TRBD2; J: TRBJ2-3; V: TRBV5-1; size: -; CDR3: CASSRAGNTDTQYF; DNA: TGCGCCAGCAGCCGAGCGGGAAACACAGATACGCAGTATTTT
D: TRBD1; J: TRBJ2-7; V: TRBV6-6; size: few; CDR3: CASSSTGGTYEQYF; DNA: TGTGCCAGCAGTTCTACAGGGGGGACCTACGAGCAGTACTTC
D: -; J: TRBJ1-2; V: TRBV11-2; size: -; CDR3: CASSLEFGRHGYTF; DNA: TGTGCCAGCAGCTTAGAGTTCGGGCGACATGGCTACACCTTC
D: -; J: TRBJ2-1; V: TRBV2; size: -; CDR3: CASSDTDGYNEQFF; DNA: TGTGCCAGCAGTGATACGGACGGATACAATGAGCAGTTCTTC
D: -; J: TRBJ1-1; V: TRBV7-9; size: once; CDR3: CASSQEPLQDTEAFF; DNA: TGTGCCAGCAGCCAAGAGCCCCTTCAGGACACTGAAGCTTTCTTT
D: -; J: TRBJ1-2; V: TRBV6-5; size: -; CDR3: CASSYGQNYGYTF; DNA: TGTGCCAGCAGTTACGGACAAAACTATGGCTACACCTTC
D: -; J: TRBJ1-1; V: TRBV18; size: -; CDR3: CASSPKTGNTEAFF; DNA: TGTGCCAGCTCACCCAAGACTGGGAACACTGAAGCTTTCTTT
D: -; J: TRBJ2-7; V: TRBV5-1; size: -; CDR3: CASSQGREGQEQYF; DNA: TGCGCCTCGAGCCAAGGGCGGGAAGGGCAAGAGCAGTACTTC
D: TRBD1; J: TRBJ2-1; V: TRBV11-3; size: -; CDR3: CASSLEGQGYNEQFF; DNA: TGTGCCAGCAGCTTAGAGGGACAGGGCTACAATGAGCAGTTCTTC
D: TRBD1; J: TRBJ2-2; V: TRBV11-2; size: -; CDR3: CASSFRRQGTGELFF; DNA: TGTGCCAGCAGCTTCCGGAGACAGGGGACCGGGGAGCTGTTTTTT
D: TRBD2; J: TRBJ2-3; V: TRBV30; size: -; CDR3: CAWLGTSGGFTDTQYF; DNA: TGTGCCTGGCTGGGGACTAGCGGGGGGTTCACAGATACGCAGTATTTT
D: TRBD1; J: TRBJ1-5; V: TRBV27; size: -; CDR3: CASRSTGGLNQPQHF; DNA: TGTGCCAGCAGGTCGACAGGGGGCCTCAATCAGCCCCAGCATTTT
D: TRBD2; J: TRBJ2-3; V: TRBV5-1; size: -; CDR3: CASSLGTTTDTQYF; DNA: TGCGCCAGCAGCCTCGGGACTACCACAGATACGCAGTATTTT
D: TRBD2; J: TRBJ2-1; V: TRBV4-2; size: -; CDR3: CASSPDGGGPSYNEQFF; DNA: TGTGCCAGCAGCCCAGATGGCGGGGGGCCCTCCTACAATGAGCAGTTCTTC
D: TRBD2; J: TRBJ2-1; V: TRBV25-1; size: -; CDR3: CATGREGSYNEQFF; DNA: TGTGCCACCGGCCGGGAGGGCTCCTACAATGAGCAGTTCTTC
D: TRBD1; J: TRBJ1-2; V: TRBV18; size: -; CDR3: CASSPSQGARGYTF; DNA: TGTGCCAGCTCACCGAGCCAGGGGGCTCGAGGCTACACCTTC
D: TRBD2; J: TRBJ2-2; V: TRBV9; size: -; CDR3: CASPRGASGNFRHGGELFF; DNA: TGTGCCAGTCCTAGGGGAGCTAGCGGCAATTTTCGACATGGCGGGGAGCTGTTTTTT
D: -; J: TRBJ1-2; V: TRBV4-1; size: few; CDR3: CASSQGQVYGYTF; DNA: TGCGCCAGCAGCCAAGGACAGGTCTATGGCTACACCTTC
D: -; J: TRBJ2-2; V: TRBV14; size: -; CDR3: CASSQVGGTELFF; DNA: TGTGCCAGCAGCCAAGTGGGAGGGACAGAGCTGTTTTTT
D: -; J: TRBJ2-4; V: TRBV19; size: -; CDR3: CASSSGEGLNIQYF; DNA: TGTGCCAGTAGCAGTGGAGAGGGGCTGAACATTCAGTACTTC
D: -; J: TRBJ1-4; V: TRBV15; size: -; CDR3: CATSRDMGGSNEKLFF; DNA: TGTGCCACCAGCAGAGATATGGGGGGTTCTAATGAAAAACTGTTTTTT
D: -; J: TRBJ2-6; V: TRBV9; size: -; CDR3: CASSVAEGANVLTF; DNA: TGTGCCAGCAGCGTAGCAGAAGGGGCCAACGTCCTGACTTTC
D: -; J: TRBJ1-2; V: TRBV7-9; size: -; CDR3: CASSLSTGSRLGYTF; DNA: TGTGCCAGCAGCTTAAGTACAGGGAGTAGGCTTGGCTACACCTTC